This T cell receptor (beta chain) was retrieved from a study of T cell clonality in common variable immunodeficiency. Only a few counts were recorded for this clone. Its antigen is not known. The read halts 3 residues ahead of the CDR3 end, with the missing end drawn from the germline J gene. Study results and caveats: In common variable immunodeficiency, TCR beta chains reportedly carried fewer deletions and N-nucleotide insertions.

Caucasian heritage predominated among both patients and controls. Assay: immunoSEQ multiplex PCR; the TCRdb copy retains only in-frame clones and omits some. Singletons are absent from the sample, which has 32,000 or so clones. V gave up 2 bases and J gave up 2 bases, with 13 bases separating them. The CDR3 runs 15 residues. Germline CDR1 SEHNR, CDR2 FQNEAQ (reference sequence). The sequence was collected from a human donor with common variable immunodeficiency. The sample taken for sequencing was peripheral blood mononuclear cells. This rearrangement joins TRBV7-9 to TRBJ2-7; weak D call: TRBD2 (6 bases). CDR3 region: CASSLSGAGTYEQYF. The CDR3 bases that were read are TGTGCCAGCAGCTTAAGTGGGGCGGGGACCTACGAG.